Below are 4 T cell receptor beta chains sequenced from a single sample in a study of cytomegalovirus exposure and HLA in healthy donors. A multiplex PCR was run with 60 Vbeta primers and 13 Jbeta primers. Assay used: immunoSEQ multiplex PCR; TCRdb lists only in-frame clones, some missing. The repertoire holds 200,000 to 250,000 clones, with around 80% as singletons. The source material was PBMCs. Receptors originate from a boy under 10 years old in good health and CMV-seronegative.

This chain connects TRBV27 to TRBJ2-1; the match to TRBD1 covers 9 bases. Unmatched junction bases numbered 3, after V lost 5 bases and J lost 1 base. Germline V lookup: CDR1 MNHEY, CDR2 SMNVEV (reference sequence). The CDR3 totals 15 residues. The CDR3: CASSRTGESYNEQFF. The CDR3 DNA is TGTGCCAGCAGTCGGACAGGGGAGTCCTACAATGAGCAGTTCTTC.

This clone was counted only a few times. In the same sample, other DNA sequences code for this CDR3. This chain connects TRBV5-6 to TRBJ1-1; TRBD1 is a possible D gene (6 bases). Germline CDR1 SGHDT, CDR2 YYEEEE. The CDR3 sequence is 12 residues long. The germline V and J ends were trimmed by 4 bases and 9 bases, with 13 bases remaining between them. The CDR3 bases are TGTGCCAGCAGCCCTGGCCAGGGGCAAGCTTTCTTT. The encoded protein is CASSPGQGQAFF.

This clone was seen once. This chain connects TRBV5-6 to TRBJ2-5; 10 bases map to TRBD2. V was clipped by 2 bases and J by 5 bases; unmatched bases: 6. CDR3 length equals 15 residues. CDR1 and CDR2 from the germline V gene are SGHDT and YYEEEE. The CDR3 is CASSLAGGPVETQYF. CDR3 bases: TGTGCCAGCAGCTTAGCGGGGGGGCCCGTTGAGACCCAGTACTTC.

This chain connects TRBV7-9 to TRBJ2-7, with D perhaps matching TRBD1 (7 bases). CDR1 is SEHNR, CDR2 FQNEAQ, per germline (reference sequence). The CDR3 is 15 amino acids. Trimming stripped 8 bases from V and 6 bases from J, with 23 bases between. The DNA of the CDR3 is TGTGCCAGCTTGGGAGGACAGGCAGCCTTGGGCGAGCAGTACTTC. Protein: CASLGGQAALGEQYF.